The clone carrying this T cell receptor beta chain was picked up a small number of times. These data belong to a study of blood T cell repertoires in COVID-19. Study-wide context: Donors in the United States, Italy and Spain gave samples during acute or convalescent COVID-19. Sample material is recorded as cDNA or gDNA derived from T cells, B-cell-depleted T cells, or PBMCs.

The length of the CDR3 is 16 residues. Germline CDR1 and CDR2: KGHSH and LQKENI. The germline V and J ends were trimmed by 3 bases and 0 bases, with 12 bases remaining between them. Per the study methods: From reference gene primer amplification, estimates of nucleated cell counts were derived. Sequenced by immunoSEQ multiplex PCR; TCRdb stores in-frame clones only, minus some. V and J calls and clone size follow that table, whereas D and trimming were derived from the DNA. This table has around 70,000 clones, 65% to 85% appearing once. This rearrangement joins TRBV18 to TRBJ1-5; D ambiguous. This receptor was identified in a woman aged 60-70 years with acute or convalescent COVID-19. The sequencing sample was made of peripheral blood. The CDR3 here is CASSPSTVNSNQPQHF. CDR3 nucleotides: TGTGCCAGCTCACCTTCCACAGTCAATAGCAATCAGCCCCAGCATTTT.